This T cell receptor beta chain was sequenced during a study of CD4 T cells in relation to SARS-CoV-2 and coronaviruses. Sequencing was performed with immunoSEQ multiplex PCR; in TCRdb, only in-frame clones are kept and a portion is missing. Of 38,000 or so clones in the sample, roughly 82% were seen once. Remarks on this clone: The antigen is not known.

The CDR3 contains 16 residues. Germline values: CDR1 SGHNT, CDR2 YYREEE (reference sequence). Trimming cost V 0 bases and J 2 bases; bases outside gene matches: 7. The gene calls are TRBV5-4 and TRBJ2-7, with 8 bases aligning to TRBD1. The specimen was memory CD4+ T cells from PBMCs, cultured in vitro. This TCR derives from an adult with COVID-19. The chain's CDR3 is CASSLEGHRGTYEQYF. The CDR3 nucleotides read TGTGCCAGCAGCTTGGAGGGTCACAGGGGGACCTACGAGCAGTACTTC. The entire variable domain, with the rest obtained from reference TRBV5-4 and TRBJ2-7, is as follows: ETGVTQSPTHLIKTRGQQVTLRCSSQSGHNTVSWYQQALGQGPQFIFQYYREEENGRGNFPPRFSGLQFPNYSSELNVNALELDDSALYLCASSLEGHRGTYEQYFGPGTRLTVT.